The TCR beta chain described here comes from a study of response to subunit inactivated influenza vaccine. Overall study findings and caveats: Few additional T cells are recruited per seasonal influenza vaccination, authors suggested.

Each CDR3 protein is one row after TCRdb ran MiXCR on the RT-PCR reads. The sample has about 780,000 distinct CDR3 sequences, approximately 18% seen once. The CDR3 totals 16 residues. V was pared by 1 base and J by 5 bases, with 20 bases between. Germline CDR1 reads DFQATT; CDR2 reads SNEGSKA (reference sequence). A word on this clonotype: The antigen is undetermined.

This sequence was found in a middle-aged man who received an inactivated influenza vaccine. Sequencing used PBMCs from blood, obtained 5 to 6 days after vaccination. This chain joins TRBV20-1 and TRBJ2-5; D is perhaps TRBD1 or TRBD2 (5 bases each). CDR3 nucleotides: TGCAGTGCTAGAGGGGGGATTCTCTCACCTCGGGAGACCCAGTACTTC. Amino acids: CSARGGILSPRETQYF.